The clone carrying this T cell receptor beta chain turned up a few times. The data originate from a study of T cells of healthy individuals. TCRdb reprocessed the 5' RACE reads via MiXCR and lists one record per CDR3 protein. The sample contains nearly 100,000 distinct CDR3 sequences, roughly a sixth of which appear only once. CDR1 and CDR2 (germline): MNHEY, SVGEGT. V was clipped by 6 bases and J by 8 bases, with 16 bases between them. The CDR3 has 13 amino acids. V is TRBV6-2 or TRBV6-3 and J is TRBJ1-2, with a possible D match to TRBD1 (6 bases). The clonotype comes from a human donor in good health. The CDR3 nucleotides are TGTGCCAGCAGCCGGTTTGGGACACAGGGCTACACCTTC. Encoded protein: CASSRFGTQGYTF.